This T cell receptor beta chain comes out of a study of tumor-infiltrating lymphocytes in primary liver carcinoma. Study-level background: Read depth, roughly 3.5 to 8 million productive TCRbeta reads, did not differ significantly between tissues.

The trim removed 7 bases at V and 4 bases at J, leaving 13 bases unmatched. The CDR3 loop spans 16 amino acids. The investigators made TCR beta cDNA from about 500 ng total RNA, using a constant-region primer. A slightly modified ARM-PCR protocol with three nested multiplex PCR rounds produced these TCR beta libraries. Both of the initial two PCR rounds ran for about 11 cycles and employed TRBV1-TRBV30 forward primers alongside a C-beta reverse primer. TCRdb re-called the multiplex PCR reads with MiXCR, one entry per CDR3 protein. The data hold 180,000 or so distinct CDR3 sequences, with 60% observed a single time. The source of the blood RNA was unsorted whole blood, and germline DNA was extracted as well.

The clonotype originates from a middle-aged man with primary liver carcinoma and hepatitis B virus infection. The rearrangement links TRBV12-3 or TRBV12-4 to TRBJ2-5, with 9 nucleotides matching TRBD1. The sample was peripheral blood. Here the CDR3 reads CASTIESGQGAETQYF. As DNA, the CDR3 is TGTGCCAGCACGATCGAATCGGGACAGGGTGCAGAGACCCAGTACTTC.